The 6 T cell receptor beta chains given below trace back to one sample, sequenced in a study of long-term antiretroviral therapy in people with HIV. Survey-level resolution applied to immunoSEQ assay v3.0. The protocol was immunoSEQ multiplex PCR, while the TCRdb copy is restricted to in-frame clones and leaves out a portion. The table records under 20,000 clones, about 85% of them present only once. The input for sequencing was unsorted PBMCs, taken around 1.2 years before starting antiretroviral therapy. The receptors derive from a man in his thirties or forties with HIV.

The chain has TRBV4-3 and TRBJ1-5; D uncertain. This CDR3 comprises 13 residues. Trimming removed 0 bases at V and 6 bases at J, with 6 bases between. Germline V gene data show CDR1 as LGHNA and CDR2 as YSLEER. Here the CDR3 reads CASSQDVGQPQHF. CDR3 in DNA: TGCGCCAGCAGCCAAGATGTGGGTCAGCCCCAGCATTTT.

The rearrangement joins TRBV6-6 to TRBJ1-5, with 8 positions matching TRBD1. CDR1 is MNHNY and CDR2 is SVGAGI in the germline V gene (reference sequence). Trimming took 5 bases from V and 4 from J; bases not matched to a gene: 10. CDR3 length equals 16 residues. The CDR3 here is CASSQGSDRANQPQHF. CDR3 in DNA: TGTGCCAGCAGTCAAGGGTCGGACAGGGCAAATCAGCCCCAGCATTTT.

The V gene is TRBV5-4, the J gene TRBJ1-2; 7 bases match TRBD1. The germline V gene encodes CDR1 SGHNT and CDR2 YYREEE (reference sequence). V gave up 6 bases and J gave up 2 bases; unmatched junction bases: 13. This CDR3 has 16 residues. CDR3 coding DNA: TGTGCCAGCAAACAGGGACAGCGAGGGTCCAACTATGGCTACACCTTC. Protein sequence: CASKQGQRGSNYGYTF.

This rearrangement joins TRBV27 to TRBJ1-2; D gene uncertain. Between the trimmed V and J ends, which lost 5 bases and 4 bases, there was a span of 17 bases. The CDR3 loop spans 15 amino acids. CDR1 and CDR2 (germline): MNHEY, SMNVEV (reference sequence). The CDR3 loop is CASSPTVFSTYGYTF. CDR3 DNA sequence: TGTGCCAGCAGTCCTACCGTCTTTTCTACCTATGGCTACACCTTC.

The chain uses TRBV27 and TRBJ1-1; possibly TRBD1 for D (5 bases). Per the germline V gene, CDR1 is MNHEY and CDR2 is SMNVEV (reference sequence). This CDR3 is built from 15 residues. V shed 5 bases and J shed 4 bases, with 17 bases lying between them. The CDR3 loop reads CASSPPLPGPTEAFF. The CDR3 DNA is TGTGCCAGCAGTCCTCCCTTGCCGGGACCCACTGAAGCTTTCTTT.

This chain uses TRBV9 with TRBJ2-5; 8 bases fit TRBD1. The DNA end is a closer match to TRBJ2-7, so the J assignment may be wrong. The CDR3 contains 16 residues. CDR1 and CDR2 from the germline V gene are SGDLS and YYNGEE. The CDR3 region has the DNA TGTGCCAGCAGCGTAGCCCCGCAGGGGGCCGTGGGCGAGCAGTACTTC. Protein: CASSVAPQGAVGEQYF.